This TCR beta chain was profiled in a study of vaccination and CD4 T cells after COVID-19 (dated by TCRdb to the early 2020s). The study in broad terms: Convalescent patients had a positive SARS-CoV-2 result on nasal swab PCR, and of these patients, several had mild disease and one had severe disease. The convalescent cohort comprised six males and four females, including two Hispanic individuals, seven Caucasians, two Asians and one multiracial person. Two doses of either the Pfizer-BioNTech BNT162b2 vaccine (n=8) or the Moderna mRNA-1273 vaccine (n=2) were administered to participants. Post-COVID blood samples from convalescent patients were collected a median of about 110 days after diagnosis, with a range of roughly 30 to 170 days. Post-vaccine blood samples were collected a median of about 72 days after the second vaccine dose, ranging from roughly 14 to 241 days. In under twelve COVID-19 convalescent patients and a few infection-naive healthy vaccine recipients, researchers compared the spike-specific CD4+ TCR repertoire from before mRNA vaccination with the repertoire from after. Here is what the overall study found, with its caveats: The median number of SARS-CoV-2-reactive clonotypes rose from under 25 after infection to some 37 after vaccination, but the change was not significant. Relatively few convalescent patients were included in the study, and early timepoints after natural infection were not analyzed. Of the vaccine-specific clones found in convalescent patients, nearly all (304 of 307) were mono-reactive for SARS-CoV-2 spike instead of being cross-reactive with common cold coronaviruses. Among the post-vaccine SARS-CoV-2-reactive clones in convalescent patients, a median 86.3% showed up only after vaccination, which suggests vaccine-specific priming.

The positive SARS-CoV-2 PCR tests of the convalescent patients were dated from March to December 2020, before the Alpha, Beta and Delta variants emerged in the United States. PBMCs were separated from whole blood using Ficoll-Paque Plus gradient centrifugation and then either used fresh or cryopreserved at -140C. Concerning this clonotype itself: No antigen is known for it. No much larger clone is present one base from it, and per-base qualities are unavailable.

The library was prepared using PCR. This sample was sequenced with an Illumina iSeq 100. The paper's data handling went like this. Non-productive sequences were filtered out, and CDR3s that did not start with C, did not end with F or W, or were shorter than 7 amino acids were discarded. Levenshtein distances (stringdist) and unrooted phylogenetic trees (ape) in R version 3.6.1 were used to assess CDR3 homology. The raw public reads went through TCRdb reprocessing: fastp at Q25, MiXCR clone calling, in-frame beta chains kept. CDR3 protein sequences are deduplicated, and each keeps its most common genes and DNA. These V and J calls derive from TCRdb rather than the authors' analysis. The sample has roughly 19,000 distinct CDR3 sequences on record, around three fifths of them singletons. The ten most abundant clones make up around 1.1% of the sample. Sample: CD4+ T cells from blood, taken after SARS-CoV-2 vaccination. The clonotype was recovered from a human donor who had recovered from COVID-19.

This receptor carries the CDR3 CASSLFFKPQHF. The DNA reads TGTGCCAGCAGTTTATTTTTTAAGCCCCAGCATTTT. The receptor chain draws on TRBV28 and TRBJ1-5; the D gene is unclear. At the junction V is shortened by 1 base and J by 8 bases, with 6 bases in between. The CDR3 goes from the cysteine to the phenylalanine over 12 residues. Only the CDR3 portion is preserved as DNA: 36 bases, with reading frame beginning at the first base. According to the germline V gene, CDR1 reads MDHEN and CDR2 reads SYDVKM. The reference TRBV28 and TRBJ1-5 proteins fill in what lies around the CDR3, so the full variable domain reads DVKVTQSSRYLVKRTGEKVFLECVQDMDHENMFWYRQDPGLGLRLIYFSYDVKMKEKGDIPEGYSVSREKKERFSLILESASTNQTSMYLCASSLFFKPQHFGDGTRLSIL.